The 28 T cell receptor beta chains listed next were all sequenced from one sample in a study of CD8 T cells in ankylosing spondylitis. TCRdb processed the 5' RACE reads anew with MiXCR; each CDR3 protein has one entry. The table has about 540,000 distinct CDR3 sequences, approximately 11% seen once. Whole-study results and caveats: Ankylosing spondylitis blood appeared to be characterized by a TCR beta motif of under ten highly homologous variants.

The antigens of these receptors remain unknown. The sequenced material came from blood, either unsorted or a sorted T cell fraction (not recorded which). These TCRs come from a male donor with ankylosing spondylitis.

Only a few counts were recorded for this clonotype. V is TRBV20-1 and J is TRBJ2-1; 9 nucleotides align to TRBD1. Germline V gene sequence: CDR1 DFQATT, CDR2 SNEGSKA (reference sequence). The CDR3 extends over 14 amino acids. J lost 4 bases, V lost 3 bases, and 4 bases had no gene match. The CDR3 is CSARPGQGYNEQFF. The CDR3 nucleotides are TGCAGTGCTAGGCCGGGACAGGGATACAATGAGCAGTTCTTC.

This clonotype has only a few counts. The V and J genes are TRBV5-5 and TRBJ2-3; 13 nucleotides match TRBD2. Germline V gives CDR1 SGHKS, CDR2 YYEKEE (reference sequence). Germline trimming cut 1 base from V and 3 bases from J; bases unmatched to any gene: 2. The CDR3 contains 16 residues. The CDR3 reads CASSLLLAGGTDTQYF. The CDR3 nucleotides read TGTGCCAGCAGCTTGTTACTAGCGGGAGGGACAGATACGCAGTATTTT.

Turning to this clonotype: This may arise from a read error, as a much more abundant clone is one base away. The chain recombines TRBV7-9 with TRBJ2-1, with a tentative D call TRBD1 (6 bases). Per germline, CDR1 SEHNR and CDR2 FQNEAQ (reference sequence). This CDR3 has 13 residues. CDR3 coding DNA: TGTGCCAGCAGCGGGGACATTTACAAAGAGCAGTTCTTC. Protein: CASSGDIYKEQFF.

V is TRBV7-6 and J is TRBJ1-4; 8 positions agree with TRBD1. Trimming removed 5 bases from V and 8 bases from J; junction bases left unmatched: 10. The V gene's germline CDR1 is SGHVS and CDR2 FNYEAQ. This CDR3 region has 15 residues. The CDR3 loop is CASSPATGVGEKLFF. The CDR3 DNA sequence: TGTGCCAGCAGCCCCGCGACAGGGGTGGGAGAAAAACTGTTTTTT.

Many counts were recorded for this clonotype. The chain employs TRBV5-1 and TRBJ1-1, with TRBD1 as a possible D gene (5 bases). Per the germline V gene, CDR1 is SGHRS and CDR2 is YFSETQ. V was cut by 2 bases and J by 4 bases, with 15 bases left in between. The CDR3 is 15 amino acids. CDR3 sequence (DNA): TGCGCCAGCAGCTTATGGACTGGGGCGGGCACTGAAGCTTTCTTT. Protein sequence: CASSLWTGAGTEAFF.

The genes are TRBV20-1 and TRBJ2-5, with 7 bases identical to TRBD2. Germline V lookup: CDR1 DFQATT, CDR2 SNEGSKA (reference sequence). With V trimmed by 1 base and J by 5 bases, 4 bases remained unmatched. This CDR3 region has 13 residues. The CDR3 here is CSARGGSGETQYF. CDR3 nucleotides: TGCAGTGCTAGAGGCGGGAGTGGGGAGACCCAGTACTTC.

The chain combines TRBV30 with TRBJ1-6; 8 positions agree with TRBD1. V was pared by 4 bases and J by 14 bases, with 7 bases of the junction left unmatched. CDR3 size: 12 residues. The germline V gene encodes CDR1 GTSNPN and CDR2 SVGIG (reference sequence). The CDR3 nucleotides read TGTGCCTGGACCCGGACAGGGCTAACCCTCCACTTT. This sequence encodes CAWTRTGLTLHF.

This clonotype was detected ten times or more. CDR3 sequence reads: CASSVAGGTYNEQFF. The CDR3 DNA is TGTGCCAGCAGCGTAGCTGGCGGTACCTACAATGAGCAGTTCTTC. The rearrangement uses TRBV9 and TRBJ2-1; D unclear. The germline V gene encodes CDR1 SGDLS and CDR2 YYNGEE. The CDR3 is made up of 15 amino acids. V was trimmed by 0 bases and J by 2 bases, leaving 9 bases between them.

This clonotype was observed many times. V usage is TRBV7-8 and J usage is TRBJ2-1, with a weak D call TRBD2 (5 bases). Looked up from germline, CDR1 is SGHVS and CDR2 is FQNEAQ. The CDR3 sequence is 12 residues long. Trimming took 1 base from V and 8 from J, leaving 6 bases between them. This chain's CDR3 is CASSLGGYEQFF. In DNA form, the CDR3 reads TGTGCCAGCAGCTTAGGAGGGTATGAGCAGTTCTTC.

This clonotype occurred a few times. The CDR3 region is CASSPTDSNEKLFF. The CDR3 DNA reads TGTGCCAGCTCACCAACTGACAGTAATGAAAAACTGTTTTTT. The chain uses TRBV18 and TRBJ1-4; maybe TRBD1 (5 bases). The CDR3 extends over 14 amino acids. Trimming left V 2 bases short and J 4 bases short, with 8 bases between. Germline values: CDR1 KGHSH, CDR2 LQKENI.

This clonotype was observed a handful of times. The chain carries TRBV20-1 and TRBJ1-5, with D perhaps TRBD1 (5 bases). There are 13 residues in the CDR3. Per germline, CDR1 DFQATT and CDR2 SNEGSKA (reference sequence). V lost 7 bases to trimming and J lost 5 bases, with 15 bases between them. CDR3 loop: CSVLTGRDQPQHF. CDR3 DNA sequence: TGCAGTGTTTTAACGGGGCGCGATCAGCCCCAGCATTTT.

This clonotype was observed at least ten times. The chain couples TRBV20-1 to TRBJ1-2; 11 positions agree with TRBD1. Germline loops: CDR1 DFQATT, CDR2 SNEGSKA (reference sequence). The CDR3 extends over 13 amino acids. CDR3 protein: CSLLGQGALGYTF. The CDR3 DNA reads TGCAGCCTCCTCGGACAGGGGGCGTTAGGCTACACCTTC.

This clonotype was counted many times. The chain combines TRBV15 with TRBJ2-1; TRBD1 aligns across 7 bases. Germline V gene data show CDR1 as LNHNV and CDR2 as YYDKDF (reference sequence). This CDR3 comprises 15 residues. Trimming cost V 1 base and J 7 bases; bases outside gene matches: 7. The CDR3: CATSRGGRTGNEQFF. CDR3 DNA sequence: TGTGCCACCAGCAGAGGGGGACGGACAGGAAATGAGCAGTTCTTC.

This clonotype was seen only a few times. The CDR3 here is CSASPLAGVDYNEQFF. CDR3 DNA: TGCAGTGCTAGCCCCCTGGCGGGAGTGGATTACAATGAGCAGTTCTTC. The J gene is TRBJ2-1, the V gene TRBV20-1; 7 bases are a match to TRBD2. The CDR3 has 16 residues. The V gene end was trimmed by 3 bases and the J gene end by 4 bases; junction bases not matched to a gene: 12. Germline-derived CDR1 and CDR2 are DFQATT and SNEGSKA (reference sequence).

This clonotype has only one observation. This chain joins TRBV9 and TRBJ1-1; no firm D call. This CDR3 has 14 amino acids. Germline CDR1 is SGDLS and CDR2 is YYNGEE. Trimming left V 0 bases short and J 2 bases short, with 8 bases between. CDR3 DNA sequence: TGTGCCAGCAGCGTAGAACGCCGAAACACTGAAGCTTTCTTT. Amino acid sequence: CASSVERRNTEAFF.

This clonotype has more than one count but fewer than ten. The gene calls are TRBV11-2 and TRBJ1-2; D possibly corresponds to TRBD1 (5 bases). The CDR3 covers 18 residues. The germline V gene encodes CDR1 SGHAT and CDR2 FQNNGV. V was shortened by 5 bases and J by 6 bases, with 28 bases between the two germline ends. CDR3 loop: CASSESIIRGRMVHGYTF. The CDR3 DNA sequence: TGTGCCAGCAGCGAATCCATTATCCGGGGACGGATGGTCCATGGCTACACCTTC.

This clonotype was counted between two and nine times. Written as DNA, the CDR3 is TGTGCCATCAGTTTCGACTCCAATGAGCAGTTCTTC. This sequence encodes CAISFDSNEQFF. This sequence joins TRBV10-3 and TRBJ2-1; D gene ambiguous. V lost 5 bases, J lost 6 bases, and 8 bases lay in between. Looked up from germline, CDR1 is ENHRY and CDR2 is SYGVKD. The CDR3 spans 12 residues.

This clonotype appeared many times. This chain joins TRBV5-1 and TRBJ2-7; perhaps TRBD1 as D (5 bases). Germline values: CDR1 SGHRS, CDR2 YFSETQ. The CDR3 contains 12 residues. Trimming took off 3 bases at V and 6 bases at J, with 10 bases between the two ends. CDR3 protein: CASSYDRLEQYF. As DNA, the CDR3 is TGCGCCAGCAGCTACGACAGACTCGAGCAGTACTTC. Together with reference TRBV5-1 and TRBJ2-7, the CDR3 gives the full variable domain: KAGVTQTPRYLIKTRGQQVTLSCSPISGHRSVSWYQQTPGQGLQFLFEYFSETQRNKGNFPGRFSGRQFSNSRSEMNVSTLELGDSALYLCASSYDRLEQYFGPGTRLTVT.

This clonotype was counted a few times. This chain joins TRBV4-1 and TRBJ2-5; TRBD1 or TRBD2 may be the D gene (5 bases each). Germline V lookup: CDR1 MGHRA, CDR2 YSYEKL. The CDR3 is made up of 15 amino acids. With 1 base removed from V and 8 bases from J, the gap between germline ends came to 17 bases. The CDR3 coding sequence is TGCGCCAGCAGCCAAGGATCCGGGGCTGGGGGAACCCAGTACTTC. It translates to CASSQGSGAGGTQYF.

The J gene is TRBJ2-3, the V gene TRBV14; TRBD1 aligns across 9 bases. The CDR3 loop spans 18 amino acids. V was pared by 1 base and J by 3 bases, with 11 bases of the junction left unmatched. Germline assignment: CDR1 SGHDN and CDR2 FVKESK. The CDR3 reads CASSQGRGQGKRTDTQYF. DNA of the CDR3: TGTGCCAGCAGCCAAGGCCGGGGACAGGGAAAGCGGACAGATACGCAGTATTTT. The whole variable domain, filled in from reference TRBV14 and TRBJ2-3, reads EAGVTQFPSHSVIEKGQTVTLRCDPISGHDNLYWYRRVMGKEIKFLLHFVKESKQDESGMPNNRFLAERTGGTYSTLKVQPAELEDSGVYFCASSQGRGQGKRTDTQYFGPGTRLTVL.

This clonotype was counted a few times. V and J are TRBV6-6 and TRBJ1-1; no clear D. V gave up 0 bases and J gave up 3 bases, with 5 bases separating them. The CDR3 covers 13 residues. CDR1 and CDR2 from the germline V gene are MNHNY and SVGAGI (reference sequence). CDR3 sequence: CASSYSPDTEAFF. DNA of the CDR3: TGTGCCAGCAGTTACTCGCCGGACACTGAAGCTTTCTTT.

This clonotype was observed a few times. The rearrangement joins TRBV24-1 to TRBJ2-1, with 8 bases fitting TRBD1. This CDR3 has 17 amino acids. The J segment lost 5 bases and the V segment lost 1 base, leaving 9 bases of the junction unmatched. The V gene's germline CDR1 is KGHDR and CDR2 SFDVKD. The CDR3 region is CATSDLGKQGGNNEQFF. The CDR3 nucleotides read TGTGCCACCAGTGATTTAGGGAAACAGGGGGGAAACAATGAGCAGTTCTTC.

The CDR3 sequence is CASSPLGHTEAFF. The CDR3 DNA is TGCGCCAGCAGCCCCCTGGGGCACACTGAAGCTTTCTTT. The chain combines TRBV5-1 with TRBJ1-1, with D perhaps matching TRBD1 (5 bases). Trimming removed 4 bases from V and 3 bases from J, with 10 bases in between. The CDR3 sequence is 13 residues long. Germline values: CDR1 SGHRS, CDR2 YFSETQ.

This rearrangement joins TRBV16 to TRBJ2-1; 8 bases agree with TRBD1. The germline V gene has CDR1 KGHSY and CDR2 FQNENV. CDR3 length equals 17 residues. V was pared by 4 bases and J by 7 bases, with 15 bases of the junction left unmatched. The CDR3 region has the DNA TGTGCCAGCAGCCCTTGGCGGAACAGGGGGAACGTTAATGAGCAGTTCTTC. It encodes CASSPWRNRGNVNEQFF.

In its sample, this clonotype was seen a few times. One junction end disagrees with the germline gene, perhaps due to a read error. The chain couples TRBV12-3 or TRBV12-4 to TRBJ2-1; 10 bases map to TRBD2. The CDR3 spans 18 residues. The CDR3 loop is CTSSSPNSLAGAYNEQFF. The CDR3 bases are TGTACCAGCAGTTCCCCTAACAGTCTAGCGGGAGCGTACAATGAGCAGTTCTTC.

The DNA of the CDR3 is TGTGCCAGCAGCCCGTCCTGGGTCACCCACACTGAAGCTTTCTTT. Protein: CASSPSWVTHTEAFF. The V and J genes are TRBV3-1 and TRBJ1-1; D gene ambiguous. Germline lookup yields CDR1 LGHDT and CDR2 YNNKEL (reference sequence). This CDR3 has 15 residues. V was shortened by 4 bases and J by 3 bases, with 15 bases between the two germline ends.

The chain links TRBV9 to TRBJ2-5, with a weak D call TRBD1 (6 bases). The V end was cut by 3 bases, the J end by 0 bases, with 9 bases between. The CDR3 totals 14 residues. Germline V gene lookup returns CDR1 SGDLS and CDR2 YYNGEE. CDR3 nucleotide sequence: TGTGCCAGCAGCGACGCAGGGGACCAAGAGACCCAGTACTTC. This sequence encodes CASSDAGDQETQYF.

The sample holds many counts of this clonotype. J is TRBJ1-3 and V is TRBV6-5, with no clear D. The CDR3 is 16 amino acids. The V and J ends lost 0 bases and 0 bases respectively, with 9 bases between them. Germline values: CDR1 MNHEY, CDR2 SVGAGI. In DNA form, the CDR3 reads TGTGCCAGCAGTTACTCGCGGCTGACCTCTGGAAACACCATATATTTT. Translation: CASSYSRLTSGNTIYF.